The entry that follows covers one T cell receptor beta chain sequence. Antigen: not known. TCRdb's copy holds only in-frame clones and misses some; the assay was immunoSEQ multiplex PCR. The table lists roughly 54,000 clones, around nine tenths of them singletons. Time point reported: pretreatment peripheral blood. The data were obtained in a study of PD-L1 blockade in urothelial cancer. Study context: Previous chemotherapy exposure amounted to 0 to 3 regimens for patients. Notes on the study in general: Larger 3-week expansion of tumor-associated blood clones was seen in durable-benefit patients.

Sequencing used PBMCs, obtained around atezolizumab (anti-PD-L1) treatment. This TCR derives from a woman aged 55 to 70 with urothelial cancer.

The CDR3 DNA follows: TGTGCCAGCAGTTGGTACTATAGCAATCAGCCCCAGCATTTT. Translation gives CASSWYYSNQPQHF. The chain employs TRBV28 and TRBJ1-5; D call uncertain. V gave up 4 bases and J gave up 0 bases, with 7 bases separating them. The CDR3 sequence is 14 residues long. CDR1 is MDHEN and CDR2 is SYDVKM in the germline V gene.